The 9 T cell receptor beta chains below come from one sample, sequenced in a study of cytomegalovirus exposure and HLA in healthy donors. Researchers ran the PCR with 60 Vbeta and 13 Jbeta primers. The table came from immunoSEQ multiplex PCR; TCRdb's copy has only in-frame clones and leaves some out. The repertoire consists of more than 110,000 clones, with around 83% occurring once and the leading ten covering about 3.8%. The sequenced material came from PBMCs. The receptors stem from a middle-aged man in good health and CMV-seropositive.

This clone was picked up one time. The V gene is TRBV7-9, the J gene TRBJ2-5; D unresolved. The CDR3 runs 16 residues. The V gene lost 0 bases and the J gene lost 2 bases, with 13 bases spanning the gap. Germline V gives CDR1 SEHNR, CDR2 FQNEAQ (reference sequence). This chain's CDR3 is CASSLAGTVIQETQYF. CDR3 nucleotides: TGTGCCAGCAGCTTAGCGGGTACAGTTATACAAGAGACCCAGTACTTC.

The chain is built from TRBV6-1 and TRBJ2-7; TRBD1 agrees at 9 bases. CDR1 and CDR2 (germline): MNHNS, SASEGT. The CDR3 runs 16 residues. V shed 1 base and J 5 bases; nucleotides not matched to a gene: 9. The CDR3 DNA follows: TGTGCCAGCAGTGAAGTGTGGACAGGGGTTTCGGACGAGCAGTACTTC. Translation gives CASSEVWTGVSDEQYF.

V and J are TRBV27 and TRBJ2-7, with 7 positions matching TRBD1. The germline V gene encodes CDR1 MNHEY and CDR2 SMNVEV (reference sequence). The CDR3 length is 15 residues. The trim removed 3 bases at V and 6 bases at J, leaving 11 bases unmatched. This CDR3 reads CASSFRQGFLTEQYF. DNA of the CDR3: TGTGCCAGCAGTTTTCGACAGGGCTTTTTGACCGAGCAGTACTTC.

This chain links TRBV9 with TRBJ2-7; 8 bases map to TRBD2. Germline values: CDR1 SGDLS, CDR2 YYNGEE. V dropped 0 bases and J dropped 7; count of bases not matched to a gene: 6. The length of the CDR3 is 14 residues. CDR3 in amino acids: CASSVARGGREQYF. The CDR3 coding sequence is TGTGCCAGCAGCGTAGCTCGGGGGGGCAGAGAGCAGTACTTC.

This clone was seen more than once but under ten times. The gene calls are TRBV5-4 and TRBJ2-2, with 11 bases identical to TRBD1. In germline, CDR1 is SGHNT, CDR2 YYREEE (reference sequence). V gave up 4 bases and J gave up 2 bases; unmatched junction bases: 10. The CDR3 runs 18 residues. The CDR3 region is CASSRRGTGGGNTGELFF. In nucleotides, the CDR3 is TGTGCCAGCAGCCGTAGGGGGACAGGGGGGGGAAACACCGGGGAGCTGTTTTTT.

This chain joins TRBV7-9 and TRBJ2-5; possible D gene TRBD1, 5 bases. The CDR3 has 15 residues. Per germline, CDR1 SEHNR and CDR2 FQNEAQ (reference sequence). Trimming left V 1 base short and J 5 bases short, with 14 bases between. CDR3 residues: CASSLVDSPAETQYF. DNA of the CDR3: TGTGCCAGCAGCTTAGTCGACAGCCCCGCGGAGACCCAGTACTTC.

This clone was seen a handful of times. CDR3 in amino acids: CASGGAYNSPLHF. The CDR3 nucleotides read TGTGCCAGCGGGGGGGCTTATAATTCACCCCTCCACTTT. The chain recombines TRBV19 with TRBJ1-6, with D perhaps TRBD1 (6 bases). Trimming took 9 bases from V and 4 from J, leaving 10 bases between them. CDR1 is LNHDA, CDR2 SQIVND, per germline (reference sequence). The CDR3 consists of 13 residues. Full variable domain (remainder filled in from reference TRBV19 and TRBJ1-6): DGGITQSPKYLFRKEGQNVTLSCEQNLNHDAMYWYRQDPGQGLRLIYYSQIVNDFQKGDIAEGYSVSREKKESFPLTVTSAQKNPTAFYLCASGGAYNSPLHFGNGTRLTVT.

This clone was picked up one time. This chain connects TRBV5-4 to TRBJ1-4, with a tentative D call TRBD1 (6 bases). Trimming removed 1 base at V and 5 bases at J, with 12 bases between. Germline CDR1 reads SGHNT; CDR2 reads YYREEE (reference sequence). The CDR3 spans 15 residues. The CDR3 is CASSLWSGANEKLFF. The CDR3 DNA reads TGTGCCAGCAGCTTGTGGTCAGGGGCGAATGAAAAACTGTTTTTT.

The chain carries TRBV18 and TRBJ2-7; 14 bases match TRBD2. The CDR3 has 16 residues. In germline, CDR1 is KGHSH, CDR2 LQKENI. V shed 4 bases, J shed 8 bases, and the junction held 10 bases outside the gene matches. This CDR3 reads CASSQGLAGGSAKQYF. CDR3 sequence (DNA): TGTGCCAGCTCACAAGGACTAGCGGGGGGCTCGGCTAAGCAGTACTTC.